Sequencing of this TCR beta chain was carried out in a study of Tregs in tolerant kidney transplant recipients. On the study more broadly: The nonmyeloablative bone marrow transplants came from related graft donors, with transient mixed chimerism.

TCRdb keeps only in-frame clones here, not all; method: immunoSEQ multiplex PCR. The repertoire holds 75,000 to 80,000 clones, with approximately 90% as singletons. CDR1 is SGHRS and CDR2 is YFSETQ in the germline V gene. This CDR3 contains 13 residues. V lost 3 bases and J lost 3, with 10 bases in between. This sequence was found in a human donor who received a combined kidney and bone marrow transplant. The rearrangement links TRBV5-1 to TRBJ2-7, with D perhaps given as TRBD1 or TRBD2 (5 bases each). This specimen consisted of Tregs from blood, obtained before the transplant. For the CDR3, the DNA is TGCGCCAGCAGCTGGGACGGTATCTACGAGCAGTACTTC. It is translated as CASSWDGIYEQYF.